This TCR beta chain was obtained from a study of T cell clonality in common variable immunodeficiency. In regard to this clone: The antigen is not known. A much larger clone differs from this one at a single base, so this may be a read error. The DNA ends 3 residues before the CDR3 does, and the rest of the CDR3 is filled in from the germline J gene.

The germline V gene has CDR1 SGHVS and CDR2 FNYEAQ. This CDR3 comprises 18 residues. General study points: Authors noted CVID clonality's cause needs subpopulation repertoire sequencing. Repertoire-complication correlations in CVID were limited by patient heterogeneity.

Assay used: immunoSEQ multiplex PCR; TCRdb lists only in-frame clones, some missing. This record lists roughly 50,000 clones, none seen once only, and the top ten clones contain around 3.7%. Both groups were predominantly of Caucasian heritage. Blood samples were heparinized, roughly 5 to 9 ml per donor. This TCR was recovered from a person aged 18 to 69 in good health. The V and J genes are TRBV7-6 and TRBJ2-2; TRBD1 matches 8 bases. Source material: peripheral blood mononuclear cells. The sequenced CDR3 bases are TGTGCCAGCAGCTTACAGGACAGGGATAGCTCTGGGGCCAACGTG. It encodes CASSLQDRDSSGANV. The whole CDR3 protein is CASSLQDRDSSGANVLFF.